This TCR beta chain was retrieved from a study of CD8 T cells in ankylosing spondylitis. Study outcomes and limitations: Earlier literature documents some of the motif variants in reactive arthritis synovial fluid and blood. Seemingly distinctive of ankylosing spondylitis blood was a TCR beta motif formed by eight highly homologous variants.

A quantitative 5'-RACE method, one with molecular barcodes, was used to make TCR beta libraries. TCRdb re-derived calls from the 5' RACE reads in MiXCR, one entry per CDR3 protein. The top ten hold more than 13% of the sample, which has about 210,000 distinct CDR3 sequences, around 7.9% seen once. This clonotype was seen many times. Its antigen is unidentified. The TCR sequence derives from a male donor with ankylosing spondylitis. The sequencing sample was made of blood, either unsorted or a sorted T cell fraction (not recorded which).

For the CDR3, the DNA is TGTGCCAGCAGCCAAGAGACTAGCGGGAGGGCCCTCACAGATACGCAGTATTTT. Protein: CASSQETSGRALTDTQYF. The chain carries TRBV14 and TRBJ2-3, with 14 bases lining up with TRBD2. Germline V gene sequence: CDR1 SGHDN, CDR2 FVKESK. V shed 0 bases, J shed 2 bases, and the junction held 4 bases outside the gene matches. The CDR3 totals 18 residues.